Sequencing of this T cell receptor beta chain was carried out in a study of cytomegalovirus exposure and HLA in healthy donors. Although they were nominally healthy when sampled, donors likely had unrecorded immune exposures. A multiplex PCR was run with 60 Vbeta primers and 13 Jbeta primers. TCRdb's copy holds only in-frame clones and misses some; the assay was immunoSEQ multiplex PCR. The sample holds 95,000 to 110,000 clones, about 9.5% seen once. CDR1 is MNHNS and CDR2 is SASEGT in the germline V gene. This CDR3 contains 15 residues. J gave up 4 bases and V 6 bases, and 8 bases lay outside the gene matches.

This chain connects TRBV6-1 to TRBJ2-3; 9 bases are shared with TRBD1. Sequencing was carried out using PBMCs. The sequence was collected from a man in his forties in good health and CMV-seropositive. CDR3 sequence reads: CASRVRDRVADTQYF. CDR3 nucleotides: TGTGCCAGCAGGGTACGGGACAGGGTAGCAGATACGCAGTATTTT.